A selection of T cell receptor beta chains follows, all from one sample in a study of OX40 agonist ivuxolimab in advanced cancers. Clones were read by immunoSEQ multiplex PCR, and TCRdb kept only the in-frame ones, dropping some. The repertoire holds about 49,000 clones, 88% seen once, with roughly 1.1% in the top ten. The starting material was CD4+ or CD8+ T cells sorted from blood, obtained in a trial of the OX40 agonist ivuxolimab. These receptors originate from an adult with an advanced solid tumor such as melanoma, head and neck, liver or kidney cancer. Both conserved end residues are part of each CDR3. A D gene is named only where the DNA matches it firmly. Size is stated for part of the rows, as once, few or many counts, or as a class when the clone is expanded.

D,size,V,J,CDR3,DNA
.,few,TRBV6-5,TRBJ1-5,CASSYSRDVQPQHF,TGTGCCAGCAGTTACTCGAGGGACGTCCAGCCCCAGCATTTT
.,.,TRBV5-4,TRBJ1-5,CASSPDTGQPQHF,TGTGCCAGCAGCCCCGACACCGGGCAGCCCCAGCATTTT
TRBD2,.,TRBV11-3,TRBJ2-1,CASSSGTSGRGYNEQFF,TGTGCCAGCAGCTCAGGGACTAGCGGGAGGGGGTACAATGAGCAGTTCTTC
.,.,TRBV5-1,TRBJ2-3,CASSQTYSTDTQYF,TGCGCCAGCAGCCAGACTTATAGCACAGATACGCAGTATTTT
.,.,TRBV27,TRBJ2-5,CASSFSRGSGETQYF,TGTGCCAGCAGTTTTTCCCGAGGGTCCGGGGAGACCCAGTACTTC
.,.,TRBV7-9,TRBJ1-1,CASSLATTEAFF,TGTGCCAGCAGCTTAGCTACAACTGAAGCTTTCTTT
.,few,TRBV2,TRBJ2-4,CASSLTEIAKNIQYF,TGTGCCAGCAGCCTTACAGAAATAGCCAAAAACATTCAGTACTTC
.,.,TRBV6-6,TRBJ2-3,CASSRGFTDTQYF,TGTGCCAGCAGTAGGGGATTCACAGATACGCAGTATTTT
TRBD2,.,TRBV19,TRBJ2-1,CASSTSGSGDNEQFF,TGTGCCAGTAGTACTAGCGGGAGTGGTGACAATGAGCAGTTCTTC
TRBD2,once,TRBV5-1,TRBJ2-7,CASSLYRGSYEQYF,TGCGCCAGCAGCTTGTACCGCGGGAGTTACGAGCAGTACTTC
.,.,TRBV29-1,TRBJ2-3,CSVEPRGTDTQYF,TGCAGCGTTGAACCTAGGGGCACAGATACGCAGTATTTT
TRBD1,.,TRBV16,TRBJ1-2,CASSHLKGQGNYGYTF,TGTGCCAGCAGCCATCTCAAGGGACAGGGGAACTATGGCTACACCTTC
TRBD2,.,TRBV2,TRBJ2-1,CASSEGTSGRRQQFF,TGTGCCAGCAGTGAAGGGACTAGCGGGAGACGGCAGCAGTTCTTC
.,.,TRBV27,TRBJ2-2,CASSLARTGGELFF,TGTGCCAGCAGTTTGGCCCGGACTGGCGGGGAGCTGTTTTTT
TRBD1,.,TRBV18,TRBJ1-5,CASSPGQALGPQHF,TGTGCCAGCTCGCCCGGACAGGCGTTAGGGCCCCAGCATTTT
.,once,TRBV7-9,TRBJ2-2,CASSFRAVDTGELFF,TGTGCCAGCAGCTTCCGGGCCGTGGACACCGGGGAGCTGTTTTTT
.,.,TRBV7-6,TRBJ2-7,CASSLEQGSYEQYF,TGTGCCAGCAGCTTAGAGCAGGGTTCCTACGAGCAGTACTTC
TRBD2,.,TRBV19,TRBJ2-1,CASRIGLANYNEQFF,TGTGCCAGTAGGATCGGACTAGCGAACTACAATGAGCAGTTCTTC
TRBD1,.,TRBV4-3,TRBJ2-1,CASSQDIPSGTGIYNEQFF,TGCGCCAGCAGCCAAGACATCCCTTCCGGGACAGGTATCTACAATGAGCAGTTCTTC
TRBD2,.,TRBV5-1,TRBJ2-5,CASSGHGGEWETQYF,TGCGCCAGCAGCGGGCATGGGGGGGAGTGGGAGACCCAGTACTTC
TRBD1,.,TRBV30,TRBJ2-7,CAWRKDRSSYEQYF,TGTGCCTGGAGGAAGGACAGGAGCTCCTACGAGCAGTACTTC
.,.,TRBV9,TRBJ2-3,CASSVAATSTDTQYF,TGTGCCAGCAGCGTAGCGGCCACTAGCACAGATACGCAGTATTTT
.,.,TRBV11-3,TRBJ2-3,CASSFRPDTQYF,TGTGCCAGCAGCTTTAGGCCAGATACGCAGTATTTT
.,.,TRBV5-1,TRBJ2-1,CASSFIVGNEQFF,TGCGCCAGCAGCTTTATCGTTGGCAATGAGCAGTTCTTC
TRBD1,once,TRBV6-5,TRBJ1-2,CASSKVGTAGYTF,TGTGCCAGCAGTAAAGTCGGGACAGCTGGCTACACCTTC
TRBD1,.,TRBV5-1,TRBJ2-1,CASSFRTGRVGVNEQFF,TGCGCCAGCAGCTTTCGGACAGGGCGCGTAGGGGTCAATGAGCAGTTCTTC
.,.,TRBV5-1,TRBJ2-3,CASSLAVSTDTQYF,TGCGCCAGCAGCTTAGCGGTTAGCACAGATACGCAGTATTTT
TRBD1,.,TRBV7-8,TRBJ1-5,CASSAHRGENQPQHF,TGTGCCAGCAGCGCCCACAGGGGGGAAAATCAGCCCCAGCATTTT
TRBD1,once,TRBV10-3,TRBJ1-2,CAISETGEVYGYTF,TGTGCCATCAGTGAGACAGGGGAGGTCTATGGCTACACCTTC
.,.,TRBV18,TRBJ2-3,CASSLTSSPDTQYF,TGTGCCAGCTCACTTACTAGCAGCCCAGATACGCAGTATTTT